Here is one T cell receptor (beta chain) with its context. This record comes from a study of T-cell memory formation after mild COVID-19. Study-wide background: TCR clusters were mostly donor specific.

TCRdb recomputed calls from the 5' RACE reads with MiXCR, one row per CDR3 protein. The profile shows hundreds of thousands of distinct CDR3 sequences, around a sixth of them singletons. Sequencing input: PBMCs or a T cell subset sorted from them (not recorded which). The TCR originated in an adult woman who had mild COVID-19 (a few samples of this study predate the infection). Cell type and time point are not known.

CDR3 amino acids: CASSAPGQGFTEAFF. As DNA, the CDR3 is TGTGCCAGCAGCGCCCCGGGACAGGGGTTCACTGAAGCTTTCTTT. The J gene is TRBJ1-1, the V gene TRBV9; 10 positions match TRBD1. The V and J ends lost 3 bases and 4 bases, in that order; junction bases with no gene match: 6. The germline V gene encodes CDR1 SGDLS and CDR2 YYNGEE. CDR3 size: 15 residues.